A single sample gave rise to the 13 T cell receptor beta chains below, sequenced in a study of read filtering for tumor transcriptome and immune sequencing. The library was built from 400 to 500 ng RNA with molecular barcoded adaptors for alpha/delta and beta/gamma chains. TCRdb fed the reads into MiXCR, producing one record per CDR3 protein. The sample lists 75,000 to 90,000 distinct CDR3 sequences, 9% to 15% occurring once. The specimen was a population of CD138-negative cells sorted from bone marrow. Receptor source: a donor at least 40 years old with multiple myeloma.

Remarks on this clonotype: A read error may be the cause here, since a much bigger clone is one base away. V gene TRBV10-3 combines with J gene TRBJ1-1, with a tentative D call TRBD1 (6 bases). The CDR3 totals 13 residues. CDR1 is ENHRY and CDR2 is SYGVKD in the germline V gene. CDR3 DNA: TGTGCCTTCAGTGGTCAGGTAGACAGGGAAGCTTTCTTT. As protein: CAFSGQVDREAFF.

This clonotype was detected a few times. It may be a read error: a sequence one base away is much more abundant. V usage is TRBV11-2 and J usage is TRBJ2-1; 7 bases align to TRBD1. The CDR3 sequence is 14 residues long. The V gene end was trimmed by 6 bases and the J gene end by 8 bases; junction bases not matched to a gene: 10. Germline values: CDR1 SGHAT, CDR2 FQNNGV. The CDR3 sequence: CASSFDQQGHEQFF. The CDR3 DNA reads as TGTGCCAGCAGTTTTGACCAACAGGGGCATGAGCAGTTCTTC.

In this sample, this clonotype turned up many times. This rearrangement joins TRBV5-1 to TRBJ1-2; 8 nucleotides match TRBD1. Trimming at V came to 2 bases and at J to 4 bases, leaving 4 bases not matched to a gene. This CDR3 contains 14 residues. Looked up from germline, CDR1 is SGHRS and CDR2 is YFSETQ. CDR3 in DNA: TGCGCCAGCAGCTTAGGACAGGGAACCTATGGCTACACCTTC. As protein: CASSLGQGTYGYTF.

Comment on this clonotype: Since a much larger clone is just one base distant, this may be a read error. The CDR3 spells CASSSTSGRIYEQLF. The CDR3 DNA is TGTGCCAGCAGCTCGACTAGCGGGAGGATCTATGAGCAGCTCTTC. The gene calls are TRBV7-3 and TRBJ2-1, with 13 nucleotides matching TRBD2. This CDR3 comprises 15 residues. Germline values: CDR1 SGHTA, CDR2 FQGTGA.

At least ten counts were recorded for this clonotype. The rearrangement uses TRBV25-1 and TRBJ2-1, with 9 positions matching TRBD2. The CDR3 extends over 18 amino acids. Trimming cost V 3 bases and J 8 bases; bases outside gene matches: 17. From germline, CDR1 is MGHDK and CDR2 SYGVNS. As DNA, the CDR3 is TGTGCCAGCAGTGATGCTGGGACTAGCCTCAAGGCGTCCGATGAGCAGTTCTTC. Translating gives CASSDAGTSLKASDEQFF.

For this clonotype: This likely traces to a read error, being one base from a far larger clone. The V call is TRBV2, the J call TRBJ1-6; D is unresolved. The DNA end favors TRBJ1-1, so the J call may be wrong. Germline lookup yields CDR1 SNHLY and CDR2 FYNNEI. The CDR3 consists of 11 residues. CDR3: CASSADTGAFF. CDR3 DNA: TGTGCCAGCAGTGCCGACACTGGAGCTTTCTTT.

In its sample, this clonotype was seen a few times. The chain carries TRBV4-1 and TRBJ1-3, with D perhaps matching TRBD1 (6 bases). Trimming shortened V by 4 bases and J by 0 bases, and 22 bases separated the two germline ends. Per germline, CDR1 MGHRA and CDR2 YSYEKL. This CDR3 region has 19 residues. This chain's CDR3 is CASSRPTWTVASSGNTIYF. The CDR3 nucleotides read TGCGCCAGCAGCCGGCCCACTTGGACAGTTGCGTCCTCTGGAAACACCATATATTTT.

This clonotype appeared many times. The J gene is TRBJ2-5, the V gene TRBV28, with D possibly matching TRBD2 (6 bases). This CDR3 is 16 amino acids long. V lost 7 bases, J lost 7 bases, and 25 bases lay in between. Looked up from germline, CDR1 is MDHEN and CDR2 is SYDVKM. The CDR3: CASTPPARRGSRTQYF. CDR3 sequence (DNA): TGTGCCAGCACCCCACCAGCCAGGAGGGGATCAAGGACCCAGTACTTC.

This chain connects TRBV27 to TRBJ1-5, with D uncertain. V lost 4 bases to trimming and J lost 0 bases, with 4 bases between them. From germline, CDR1 is MNHEY and CDR2 SMNVEV (reference sequence). The CDR3 contains 13 residues. The DNA for the CDR3 is TGTGCCAGCAGTTCGTATAGCAATCAGCCCCAGCATTTT. Translated, it gives CASSSYSNQPQHF.

This clonotype was observed a handful of times. This sequence joins TRBV10-3 and TRBJ2-7; 10 bases agree with TRBD1. This CDR3 region has 14 residues. CDR1 and CDR2 from the germline V gene are ENHRY and SYGVKD. Unmatched junction bases numbered 4, after V lost 4 bases and J lost 4 bases. CDR3 sequence: CAISVGTGAYEQYF. The CDR3 region has the DNA TGTGCCATCAGTGTAGGGACAGGGGCTTACGAGCAGTACTTC.

This clonotype was counted between two and nine times. A much larger clone is a single base away; this may be a read error. The chain uses TRBV28 and TRBJ1-5; D remains unclear. From germline, CDR1 is MDHEN and CDR2 SYDVKM. Trimming took 4 bases from V and 1 from J, leaving 11 bases between them. CDR3 length equals 15 residues. This chain's CDR3 is CASSYIAWSNQPQHF. DNA of the CDR3: TGTGCCAGCAGTTATATCGCCTGGAGCAATCAGCCCCAGCATTTT.

At least ten counts were recorded for this clonotype. The V and J genes are TRBV5-1 and TRBJ2-5; possibly TRBD1 or TRBD2 for D (5 bases each). V was clipped by 6 bases and J by 5 bases, with 8 bases between them. CDR3 length: 11 residues. The germline gives CDR1 SGHRS, CDR2 YFSETQ. This CDR3 reads CASKEGETQYF. CDR3 bases: TGCGCCAGCAAAGAGGGGGAGACCCAGTACTTC. The variable domain in full, completed from reference TRBV5-1 and TRBJ2-5, reads KAGVTQTPRYLIKTRGQQVTLSCSPISGHRSVSWYQQTPGQGLQFLFEYFSETQRNKGNFPGRFSGRQFSNSRSEMNVSTLELGDSALYLCASKEGETQYFGPGTRLLVL.

Regarding this clonotype: A much larger clone sits a single nucleotide away, making a read error possible. A read error is likely, as this CDR3 ends without the conserved phenylalanine or tryptophan. The chain uses TRBV2 and TRBJ2-2; D is undetermined. The germline V gene has CDR1 SNHLY and CDR2 FYNNEI. Between the trimmed V and J ends, which lost 7 bases and 4 bases, there was a span of 13 bases. The CDR3 loop spans 14 amino acids. Written as DNA, the CDR3 is TGTGCCAGCAATCCCCCCAGGCCCACCGGGGAGCTGTTTATT. As protein: CASNPPRPTGELFI.